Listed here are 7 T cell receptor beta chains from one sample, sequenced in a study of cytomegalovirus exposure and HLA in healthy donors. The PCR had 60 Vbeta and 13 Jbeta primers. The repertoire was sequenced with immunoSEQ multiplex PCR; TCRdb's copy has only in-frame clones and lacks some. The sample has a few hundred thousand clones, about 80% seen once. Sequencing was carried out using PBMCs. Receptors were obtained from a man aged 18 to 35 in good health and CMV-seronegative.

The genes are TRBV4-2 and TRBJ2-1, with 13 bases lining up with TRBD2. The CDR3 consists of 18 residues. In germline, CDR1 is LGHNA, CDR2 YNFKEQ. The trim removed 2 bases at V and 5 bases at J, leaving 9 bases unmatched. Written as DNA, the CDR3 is TGTGCCAGCAGCCAACTGGCCACCGGGACTAGCGGGGACAATGAGCAGTTCTTC. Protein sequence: CASSQLATGTSGDNEQFF.

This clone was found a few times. The CDR3 nucleotides are TGTGCCAGCAGCTTAGGAGGGGGACATCAGAACACTGAAGCTTTCTTT. Residues: CASSLGGGHQNTEAFF. The chain uses TRBV11-2 and TRBJ1-1, with D maybe TRBD1 (6 bases). The CDR3 extends over 16 amino acids. CDR1 is SGHAT and CDR2 is FQNNGV in the germline V gene. V gave up 1 base and J gave up 1 base, with 13 bases separating them.

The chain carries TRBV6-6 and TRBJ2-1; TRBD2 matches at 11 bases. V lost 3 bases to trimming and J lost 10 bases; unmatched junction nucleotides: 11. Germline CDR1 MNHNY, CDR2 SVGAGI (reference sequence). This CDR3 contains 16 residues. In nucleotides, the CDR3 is TGTGCCAGCAGTTATCCAATAGCGGGGGGGCATTCCGAGCAGTTCTTC. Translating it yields CASSYPIAGGHSEQFF.

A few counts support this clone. The CDR3 region has the DNA TGTGCCAGCAGTGACAGATTCTTCACAGATACGCAGTATTTT. Translated, it gives CASSDRFFTDTQYF. The genes are TRBV2 and TRBJ2-3; D remains ambiguous. V was pared by 3 bases and J by 2 bases, with 9 bases between. Per germline, CDR1 SNHLY and CDR2 FYNNEI. The CDR3 runs to 14 residues.

CDR3: CASSLRQGRTDTQYF. The CDR3 DNA reads as TGTGCCAGCAGTCTGCGACAGGGTAGGACAGATACGCAGTATTTT. The V call is TRBV25-1, the J call TRBJ2-3; 7 bases fit TRBD1. Germline assignment: CDR1 MGHDK and CDR2 SYGVNS. CDR3 length: 15 residues. Trimming cost V 5 bases and J 3 bases; bases outside gene matches: 8.

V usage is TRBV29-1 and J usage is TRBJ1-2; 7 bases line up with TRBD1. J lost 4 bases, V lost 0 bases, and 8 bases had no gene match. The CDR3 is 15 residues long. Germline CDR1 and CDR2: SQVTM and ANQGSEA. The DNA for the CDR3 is TGCAGCGTTGAAGATGGAAGGGGGCGTCGCTATGGCTACACCTTC. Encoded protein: CSVEDGRGRRYGYTF.

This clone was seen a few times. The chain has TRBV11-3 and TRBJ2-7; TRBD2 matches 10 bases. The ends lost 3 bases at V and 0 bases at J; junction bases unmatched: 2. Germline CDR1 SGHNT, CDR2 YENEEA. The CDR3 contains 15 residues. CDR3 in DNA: TGTGCCAGCAGCTTGGCTAGCGGGAGCTCCTACGAGCAGTACTTC. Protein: CASSLASGSSYEQYF.